These 25 T cell receptor beta chains share one sample of origin, sequenced in a study of spatial heterogeneity in lung cancer. Time point noted: sample taken at primary tumor resection. From tumor, nontumor lung or frozen PBMC, whole RNA was taken unsorted for sequencing. MiXCR was run by TCRdb on the 5' RACE reads, yielding one entry per CDR3 protein. The data show 49,000 or so distinct CDR3 sequences, roughly 12% seen once. The material was PBMCs, obtained at surgery. The receptors here all came from a female donor with early-stage non-small cell lung cancer.

This chain connects TRBV5-1 to TRBJ2-3; no clear D. The V and J ends lost 1 base and 4 bases respectively, with 10 bases between them. Germline assignment: CDR1 SGHRS and CDR2 YFSETQ. The CDR3 length is 14 residues. The CDR3 DNA sequence: TGCGCCAGCAGCTTGATGGGATTCCCAGATACGCAGTATTTT. Protein: CASSLMGFPDTQYF.

The chain is built from TRBV10-3 and TRBJ1-5; D is unclear. V was trimmed by 8 bases and J by 4 bases, leaving 12 bases between them. The CDR3 is 13 amino acids. Germline V gene data show CDR1 as ENHRY and CDR2 as SYGVKD. CDR3 DNA: TGTGCCATCTCAACAGCTGGGAATCAGCCCCAGCATTTT. This sequence encodes CAISTAGNQPQHF.

This clonotype has only a few counts. V gene TRBV5-1 combines with J gene TRBJ1-2; D is ambiguous. The germline gives CDR1 SGHRS, CDR2 YFSETQ. With 0 bases removed from V and 0 bases from J, the gap between germline ends came to 9 bases. The CDR3 has 15 residues. The CDR3 DNA sequence: TGCGCCAGCAGCTTGGATCACACAACTAACTATGGCTACACCTTC. Translated: CASSLDHTTNYGYTF. The complete variable domain, with remaining parts taken from reference TRBV5-1 and TRBJ1-2, reads KAGVTQTPRYLIKTRGQQVTLSCSPISGHRSVSWYQQTPGQGLQFLFEYFSETQRNKGNFPGRFSGRQFSNSRSEMNVSTLELGDSALYLCASSLDHTTNYGYTFGSGTRLTVV.

This clonotype has more than one count but fewer than ten. V is TRBV10-3 and J is TRBJ2-3; possibly TRBD2 for D (6 bases). V was shortened by 4 bases and J by 2 bases, with 13 bases between the two germline ends. The CDR3 is made up of 15 amino acids. The germline gives CDR1 ENHRY, CDR2 SYGVKD. The CDR3 sequence: CAISGSLAPTDTQYF. The CDR3, as DNA: TGTGCCATCAGTGGATCACTAGCCCCCACAGATACGCAGTATTTT.

V is TRBV30 and J is TRBJ2-2, with D perhaps matching TRBD1 (5 bases). The CDR3 spans 17 residues. CDR1 is GTSNPN, CDR2 SVGIG, per germline (reference sequence). Trimming removed 2 bases at V and 5 bases at J, with 21 bases between. CDR3 nucleotides: TGTGCCTGGAGTAAAGGACATTCTGATTTTGATACCGGGGAGCTGTTTTTT. It encodes CAWSKGHSDFDTGELFF.

This clonotype was recorded many times. This rearrangement joins TRBV7-9 to TRBJ1-2; no reliable D call. Per germline, CDR1 SEHNR and CDR2 FQNEAQ (reference sequence). Trimming left V 1 base short and J 6 bases short, with 15 bases between. CDR3 length: 15 residues. The CDR3 coding sequence is TGTGCCAGCAGCTTAGAACTTACGTCCAGGAATGGCTACACCTTC. Translating it yields CASSLELTSRNGYTF.

The V gene is TRBV5-5, the J gene TRBJ2-6, with D possibly TRBD2 on 5 matching bases. Germline values: CDR1 SGHKS, CDR2 YYEKEE (reference sequence). The length of the CDR3 is 15 residues. V was shortened by 6 bases and J by 1 base, with 11 bases between the two germline ends. As DNA, the CDR3 is TGTGCCAGCACCCTGGGAGTATCTGGGGCCAACGTCCTGACTTTC. The encoded protein is CASTLGVSGANVLTF.

The genes are TRBV19 and TRBJ1-5; the D gene is possibly TRBD1 (6 bases). The germline CDR1 and CDR2 sequences are LNHDA and SQIVND (reference sequence). The CDR3 is 14 amino acids. Trimming stripped 5 bases from V and 1 base from J, with 9 bases between. DNA of the CDR3: TGTGCCAGTAGTCTGCAGGGGAGCAATCAGCCCCAGCATTTT. Amino acid sequence: CASSLQGSNQPQHF.

This clonotype has a count of ten or more. The V call is TRBV7-9, the J call TRBJ1-6; the match to TRBD1 covers 7 bases. There are 15 residues in the CDR3. Per germline, CDR1 SEHNR and CDR2 FQNEAQ (reference sequence). Trimming at V came to 4 bases and at J to 8 bases, leaving 8 bases not matched to a gene. The CDR3 nucleotides read TGTGCCAGCAGCTCCGAAACAGGGGAGGATTCACCCCTCCACTTT. Its protein product is CASSSETGEDSPLHF.

This rearrangement joins TRBV12-3 or TRBV12-4 to TRBJ1-3; D is ambiguous. The ends were cut back, 1 base at V and 0 bases at J, with 7 bases in the middle. The CDR3 contains 15 residues. The CDR3 here is CASSLESLSGNTIYF. CDR3 nucleotide sequence: TGTGCCAGCAGTTTAGAGAGCCTCTCTGGAAACACCATATATTTT.

A few counts support this clonotype. This chain connects TRBV11-2 to TRBJ2-1; 11 bases map to TRBD2. Germline CDR1 SGHAT, CDR2 FQNNGV. The CDR3 has 14 amino acids. Trimming removed 3 bases from V and 9 bases from J; junction bases left unmatched: 4. CDR3 amino acids: CASSFPSGGLEQFF. As DNA, the CDR3 is TGTGCCAGCAGCTTCCCTAGCGGGGGGCTTGAGCAGTTCTTC.

V usage is TRBV21-1 and J usage is TRBJ1-6; the listed D gene, TRBD1, was not tested against the DNA. TRBV21-1 is a pseudogene. The CDR3 loop spans 17 amino acids. The CDR3 is CASRIITGGGENSPLHF. The DNA for the CDR3 is TGTGCCAGCAGAATCATAACCGGAGGGGGCGAGAATTCACCCCTCCACTTT.

This clonotype was recorded at least ten times. The CDR3 DNA is TGCAGTGCTATAATTCGGGTAGATACGCAGTATTTT. This encodes CSAIIRVDTQYF. The chain employs TRBV20-1 and TRBJ2-3; D is ambiguous. CDR3 length equals 12 residues. Germline CDR1 DFQATT, CDR2 SNEGSKA (reference sequence). V was cut by 4 bases and J by 5 bases, with 10 bases left in between.

This clonotype was seen only a few times. This chain uses TRBV12-3 or TRBV12-4 with TRBJ1-2; D remains ambiguous. The CDR3 spans 14 residues. The V gene lost 6 bases and the J gene lost 0 bases, with 11 bases spanning the gap. CDR3: CASRSLAPNYGYTF. The CDR3 coding sequence is TGTGCCAGCAGGTCCTTGGCCCCTAACTATGGCTACACCTTC.

The chain has TRBV27 and TRBJ2-7, with D perhaps matching TRBD2 (5 bases). Trimming removed 4 bases at V and 4 bases at J, with 11 bases between. The CDR3 length is 13 residues. Germline CDR1 and CDR2: MNHEY and SMNVEV (reference sequence). This CDR3 is CASSSREAYEQYF. Here the CDR3 DNA reads TGTGCCAGCAGTTCGAGGGAAGCTTACGAGCAGTACTTC.

This chain joins TRBV7-8 and TRBJ2-2; D not resolved. V shed 4 bases and J shed 0 bases, with 18 bases lying between them. Germline V gives CDR1 SGHVS, CDR2 FQNEAQ. The length of the CDR3 is 18 residues. The CDR3 DNA reads TGTGCCAGCAGCTCGGCTCTTGGGGTCCCCCCGAACACCGGGGAGCTGTTTTTT. Translated, it gives CASSSALGVPPNTGELFF.

The chain joins TRBV20-1 to TRBJ2-5; tentatively, D is TRBD1 or TRBD2 (5 bases each). Germline V gene sequence: CDR1 DFQATT, CDR2 SNEGSKA (reference sequence). The CDR3 totals 13 residues. The ends were cut back, 6 bases at V and 1 base at J, with 12 bases in the middle. CDR3 in amino acids: CSALWGPQETQYF. In nucleotides, the CDR3 is TGCAGTGCCCTCTGGGGACCCCAAGAGACCCAGTACTTC.

The table lists this clonotype with many counts. V and J are TRBV27 and TRBJ2-5; D ambiguous. Per the germline V gene, CDR1 is MNHEY and CDR2 is SMNVEV (reference sequence). The CDR3 runs 13 residues. Trimming took off 4 bases at V and 5 bases at J, with 11 bases between the two ends. DNA of the CDR3: TGTGCCAGCAGTTCGAACGGTGGGGAGACCCAGTACTTC. Translating it yields CASSSNGGETQYF.

V usage is TRBV27 and J usage is TRBJ2-5, with D perhaps TRBD2 (6 bases). CDR1 MNHEY and CDR2 SMNVEV come from the germline V gene (reference sequence). The CDR3 loop spans 14 amino acids. V lost 4 bases and J lost 1, with 10 bases in between. CDR3 bases: TGTGCCAGCAGTTCTAGCGTGACCCAAGAGACCCAGTACTTC. It encodes CASSSSVTQETQYF.

At least ten counts were recorded for this clonotype. This chain links TRBV6-2 or TRBV6-3 with TRBJ2-3; 8 positions agree with TRBD2. Germline trimming cut 0 bases from V and 5 bases from J; bases unmatched to any gene: 4. The CDR3 totals 15 residues. Germline V gene sequence: CDR1 MNHEY, CDR2 SVGEGT. CDR3 DNA: TGTGCCAGCAGTTACTCGGGACTAGTTGGAGATACGCAGTATTTT. Its translation is CASSYSGLVGDTQYF.

Ten or more counts support this clonotype. The chain joins TRBV5-5 to TRBJ1-1; 8 bases fit TRBD1. Germline CDR1 reads SGHKS; CDR2 reads YYEKEE (reference sequence). V trimming: 3 bases; J trimming: 6 bases; junction bases outside the gene matches: 7. The CDR3 sequence is 14 residues long. The CDR3, as DNA: TGTGCCAGCAGCTCCGGACAGGGTTTGCCTGAAGCTTTCTTT. It encodes CASSSGQGLPEAFF.

This clonotype occurred a few times. The chain is built from TRBV28 and TRBJ1-6; D may be TRBD1 (6 bases). V gave up 2 bases and J gave up 6 bases, with 8 bases separating them. Per germline, CDR1 MDHEN and CDR2 SYDVKM. The CDR3 is 14 amino acids. The CDR3 reads CASSLGTSNSPLHF. CDR3 DNA sequence: TGTGCCAGCAGTTTAGGGACAAGTAATTCACCCCTCCACTTT.

Many counts were recorded for this clonotype. The chain carries TRBV5-4 and TRBJ1-1; 8 bases agree with TRBD1. Germline lookup yields CDR1 SGHNT and CDR2 YYREEE (reference sequence). The CDR3 extends over 20 amino acids. V gave up 3 bases and J gave up 2 bases; unmatched junction bases: 21. For the CDR3, the DNA is TGTGCCAGCAGCTCCGACCGGACAGGGACGGCGAGGAGTTATAACACTGAAGCTTTCTTT. Protein sequence: CASSSDRTGTARSYNTEAFF.

This clonotype appeared many times. V usage is TRBV7-9 and J usage is TRBJ2-7; D perhaps matches TRBD1 (6 bases). The CDR3 is made up of 13 amino acids. Trimming cost V 1 base and J 4 bases, with 8 bases left between them. CDR1 and CDR2 from the germline V gene are SEHNR and FQNEAQ (reference sequence). The chain's CDR3 is CASSLEQGYEQYF. As DNA, the CDR3 is TGTGCCAGCAGCTTAGAACAGGGATACGAGCAGTACTTC.

The genes are TRBV13 and TRBJ2-1; 12 bases line up with TRBD1. The CDR3 length is 15 residues. In germline, CDR1 is PRHDT, CDR2 FYEKMQ (reference sequence). V was clipped by 5 bases and J by 12 bases; unmatched bases: 11. In DNA, the CDR3 is TGTGCCAGCAGCCCCCCCCGGGGACAGGGGGCTGGGCAGTTCTTC. It encodes CASSPPRGQGAGQFF.